This T cell receptor beta chain was sequenced in a study of cytomegalovirus exposure and HLA in healthy donors. Healthy bone marrow donors made up the cohort. The trim removed 1 base at V and 6 bases at J, leaving 5 bases unmatched. This CDR3 has 13 amino acids. Per germline, CDR1 SQVTM and CDR2 ANQGSEA. Note on this clone: Its antigen is unidentified.

Notes on the study in general: In presence/absence analyses, roughly uniform sequencing depth across donors was assumed.

Amplification used 60 Vbeta primers and 13 Jbeta primers. Original analysis: It was a later analysis that counted about 80 million unique TCR beta chains, of which approximately 11 million were shared. Sequencing was performed with immunoSEQ multiplex PCR; in TCRdb, only in-frame clones are kept and a portion is missing. V and J calls and clone size follow that table, whereas D and trimming were derived from the DNA. The sample has roughly 51,000 clones. The receptor's source is a woman in her 40s in good health and CMV-seronegative. Sequencing was carried out using PBMCs. The V and J genes are TRBV29-1 and TRBJ2-5; 7 bases fit TRBD1. CDR3 sequence: CSVEGGGEKTQYF. CDR3 sequence (DNA): TGCAGCGTTGAAGGAGGGGGCGAGAAGACCCAGTACTTC.